This TCR beta chain comes out of a study of glioma-infiltrating T cells. The iRepertoire nested amplicon-rescue multiplex PCR amplified TCR alpha and beta CDR3s from RNA. TCRdb used MiXCR to reprocess the multiplex PCR reads, holding one entry per CDR3 protein. The sample yields about 180,000 distinct CDR3 sequences, about 47% seen once. This clonotype was seen a few times. The CDR3 spans 12 residues. Trimming removed 0 bases at V and 5 bases at J, with 5 bases between. Per the germline V gene, CDR1 is SGDLS and CDR2 is YYNGEE. This clonotype was sampled from a human donor with low-grade glioma or glioblastoma, undergoing nonglioma brain surgery, or in good health (not recorded which). V and J are TRBV9 and TRBJ2-5; D is perhaps TRBD2 (5 bases). Sequencing used glioma tissue, nonneoplastic brain tissue, or PBMCs (not recorded which). The CDR3 loop is CASSVGEETQYF. The DNA of the CDR3 is TGTGCCAGCAGCGTAGGGGAGGAGACCCAGTACTTC. The full variable domain, its missing parts supplied by reference TRBV9 and TRBJ2-5, is DSGVTQTPKHLITATGQRVTLRCSPRSGDLSVYWYQQSLDQGLQFLIQYYNGEERAKGNILERFSAQQFPDLHSELNLSSLELGDSALYFCASSVGEETQYFGPGTRLLVL.